The 4 T cell receptor beta chains reported below all come from one sample, sequenced in a study of CD8 T cells in ankylosing spondylitis. MiXCR was run by TCRdb on the 5' RACE reads, yielding one entry per CDR3 protein. The sample has some 8,900 distinct CDR3 sequences; 3% to 5% are singletons. The sequencing sample was made of blood, either unsorted or a sorted T cell fraction (not recorded which). These receptors were taken from a female donor with ankylosing spondylitis or in good health (not recorded which).

By sample share, this clonotype is medium-sized (0.01 to 0.1%). The chain is built from TRBV9 and TRBJ2-2; 9 nucleotides match TRBD2. Unmatched junction bases numbered 10, after V lost 3 bases and J lost 4 bases. The germline V gene has CDR1 SGDLS and CDR2 YYNGEE. This CDR3 is 17 amino acids long. The CDR3 DNA reads as TGTGCCAGCAGCGCCCTTAGCGGGGGCTCGGGCACCGGGGAGCTGTTTTTT. It codes for CASSALSGGSGTGELFF.

This clonotype was counted ten times or more. The chain joins TRBV9 to TRBJ2-3; TRBD2 might be the D (6 bases). V lost 4 bases, J lost 2 bases, and 14 bases lay in between. CDR3 size: 15 residues. CDR1 is SGDLS, CDR2 YYNGEE, per germline. CDR3 sequence: CASSTSGSFTDTQYF. CDR3 nucleotides: TGTGCCAGCAGCACCAGCGGGTCTTTCACAGATACGCAGTATTTT.

The table lists this clonotype with many counts. This chain uses TRBV9 with TRBJ1-5, with a weak D call TRBD1 (5 bases). CDR3 length equals 15 residues. Trimming took 0 bases from V and 4 from J, leaving 11 bases between them. Per the germline V gene, CDR1 is SGDLS and CDR2 is YYNGEE. CDR3 in amino acids: CASSVGGTRNQPQHF. The CDR3 nucleotides are TGTGCCAGCAGCGTAGGTGGGACCCGGAATCAGCCCCAGCATTTT.

This clonotype is labeled as medium-sized (0.01 to 0.1%). The chain uses TRBV9 and TRBJ1-2; 7 nucleotides align to TRBD1. CDR1 is SGDLS and CDR2 is YYNGEE in the germline V gene. Trimming cost V 4 bases and J 4 bases; bases outside gene matches: 13. The CDR3 loop spans 16 amino acids. CDR3 bases: TGTGCCAGCAGCTCCTACCGACAGGGACGGGGCTATGGCTACACCTTC. Residues: CASSSYRQGRGYGYTF.